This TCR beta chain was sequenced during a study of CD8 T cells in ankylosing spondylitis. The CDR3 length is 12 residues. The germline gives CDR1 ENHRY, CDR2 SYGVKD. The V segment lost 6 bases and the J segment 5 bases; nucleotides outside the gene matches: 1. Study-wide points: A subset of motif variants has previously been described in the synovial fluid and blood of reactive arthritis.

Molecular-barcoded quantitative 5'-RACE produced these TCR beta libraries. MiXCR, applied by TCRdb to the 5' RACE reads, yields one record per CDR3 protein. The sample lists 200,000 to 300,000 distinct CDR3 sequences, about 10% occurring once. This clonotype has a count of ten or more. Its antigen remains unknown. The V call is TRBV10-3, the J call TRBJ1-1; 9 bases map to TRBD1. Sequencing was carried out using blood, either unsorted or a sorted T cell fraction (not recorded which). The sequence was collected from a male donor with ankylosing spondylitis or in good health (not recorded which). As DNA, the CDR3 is TGTGCCATCAGAGGACAGGGGACTGAAGCTTTCTTT. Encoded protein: CAIRGQGTEAFF.